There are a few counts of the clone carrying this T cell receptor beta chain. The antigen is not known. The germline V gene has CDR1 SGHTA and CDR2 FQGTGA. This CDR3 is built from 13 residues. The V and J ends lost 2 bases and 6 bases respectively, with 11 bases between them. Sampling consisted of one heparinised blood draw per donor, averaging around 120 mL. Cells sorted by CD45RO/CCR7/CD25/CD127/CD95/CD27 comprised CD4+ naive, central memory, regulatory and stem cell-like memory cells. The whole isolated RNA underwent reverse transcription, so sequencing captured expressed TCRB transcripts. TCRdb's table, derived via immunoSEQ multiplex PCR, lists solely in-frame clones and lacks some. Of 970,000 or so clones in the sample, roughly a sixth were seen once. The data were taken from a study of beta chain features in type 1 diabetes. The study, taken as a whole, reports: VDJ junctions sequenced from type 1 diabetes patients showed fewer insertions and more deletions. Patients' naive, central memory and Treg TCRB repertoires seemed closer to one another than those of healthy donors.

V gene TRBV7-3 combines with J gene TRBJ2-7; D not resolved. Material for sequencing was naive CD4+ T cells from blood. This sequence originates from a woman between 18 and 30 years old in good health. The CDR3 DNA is TGTGCCAGCAGCTTATATGGGATTGGCGAGCAGTACTTC. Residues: CASSLYGIGEQYF.